The sequence of this T cell receptor (beta chain) was determined in a study of CD8+ T cells in alopecia areata. After isolation, RNA underwent reverse transcription to generate cDNA as the sequencing template. Assay used: immunoSEQ multiplex PCR; TCRdb lists only in-frame clones, some missing. This table holds about 200,000 clones, less than 45% found once. Described treatment: oral pan-JAK inhibitor, 5-10 mg twice daily. J gave up 7 bases and V 5 bases, and 6 bases lay outside the gene matches. This CDR3 has 13 amino acids. Germline V gives CDR1 SNHLY, CDR2 FYNNEI. The chain is built from TRBV2 and TRBJ2-7; 9 nucleotides agree with TRBD1. Material: CD4+ T cells sorted from blood, obtained at approximately week 30, from a patient treated with tofacitinib. This sequence was found in a human donor with alopecia areata. The CDR3 bases are TGTGCCAGCAGTCTACAGGGGGCCCAAGAGCAGTACTTC. This translates into CASSLQGAQEQYF.